Listed below are T cell receptor beta chains from one sample, sequenced in a study of cytomegalovirus exposure and HLA in healthy donors. Clones were sequenced by immunoSEQ multiplex PCR, and TCRdb holds only the in-frame ones, with some missing. Of 80,000 to 95,000 clones in the sample, approximately 95% were seen once. The specimen sequenced was PBMCs. These receptors all stem from a woman in her thirties in good health and CMV-seropositive. Both conserved end residues are part of each CDR3. D genes are given only for firm matches. Expanded clones are given a class, and other clones once, few, many or no size at all.

D: TRBD2
size: NA
V: TRBV7-2
J: TRBJ2-7
DNA: TGTGCCAGCAGCGTTAGCGGGACAACCTACGAGCAGTACTTC
CDR3: CASSVSGTTYEQYF

D: TRBD2
size: NA
V: TRBV29-1
J: TRBJ2-7
DNA: TGCAGCGTTGAGGGGACCCGGGAGGGAAGCTCCTACGAGCAGTACTTC
CDR3: CSVEGTREGSSYEQYF

D: TRBD1
size: NA
V: TRBV5-4
J: TRBJ2-7
DNA: TGTGCCAGCAGCCCGGGACAGAAGAGCTCCTACGAGCAGTACTTC
CDR3: CASSPGQKSSYEQYF

D: TRBD2
size: once
V: TRBV6-5
J: TRBJ2-7
DNA: TGTGCCAGCAGACTAAGCGGGAGCTCCTACGAGCAGTACTTC
CDR3: CASRLSGSSYEQYF

D: NA
size: NA
V: TRBV19
J: TRBJ2-7
DNA: TGTGCCAGTAGTATAGATCGTTCCTACGAGCAGTACTTC
CDR3: CASSIDRSYEQYF

D: TRBD1
size: once
V: TRBV5-4
J: TRBJ2-1
DNA: TGTGCCAGCAGCTACCGGGACAGGGACTACAATGAGCAGTTCTTC
CDR3: CASSYRDRDYNEQFF

D: TRBD2
size: NA
V: TRBV7-2
J: TRBJ2-7
DNA: TGTGCCAGCAGCCCGGGACTAGCGGGAGTCTACGAGCAGTACTTC
CDR3: CASSPGLAGVYEQYF

D: TRBD2
size: NA
V: TRBV7-9
J: TRBJ2-5
DNA: TGTGCCAGCAGCCCGGGACTAGCGGGAGTCCGGGCGGAGACCCAGTACTTC
CDR3: CASSPGLAGVRAETQYF

D: TRBD2
size: NA
V: TRBV18
J: TRBJ2-1
DNA: TGTGCCAGCTCACCGAGACTAGCGGGCATTTCCAATGAGCAGTTCTTC
CDR3: CASSPRLAGISNEQFF

D: TRBD1
size: NA
V: TRBV27
J: TRBJ1-2
DNA: TGTGCCAGCAGTTGGACAGGCCGAGCTAACTATGGCTACACCTTC
CDR3: CASSWTGRANYGYTF

D: NA
size: NA
V: TRBV5-1
J: TRBJ2-1
DNA: TGCGCCAGCAGTATGGGGGAGGCATCCTACAATGAGCAGTTCTTC
CDR3: CASSMGEASYNEQFF

D: NA
size: NA
V: TRBV29-1
J: TRBJ2-2
DNA: TGCAGCGTTGCCTCACGGGGGACAGCGGACACCGGGGAGCTGTTTTTT
CDR3: CSVASRGTADTGELFF

D: NA
size: NA
V: TRBV7-6
J: TRBJ1-3
DNA: TGTGCCAGCAGCAACCCACAGTCCTCCTCTGGAAACACCATATATTTT
CDR3: CASSNPQSSSGNTIYF

D: NA
size: NA
V: TRBV28
J: TRBJ2-1
DNA: TGTGCCCACCAAATGAGACCTAGACCCGGGACCCCCGAAGGGACTCCCATCAATGAGCAGTTCTTC
CDR3: CAHQMRPRPGTPEGTPINEQFF

D: TRBD1
size: once
V: TRBV5-1
J: TRBJ1-3
DNA: TGCGCCAGCAGCGTGGGACAGGAAAGAAGCACCATATATTTT
CDR3: CASSVGQERSTIYF

D: TRBD1
size: once
V: TRBV19
J: TRBJ1-2
DNA: TGTGCCAGTAGTATAGAATCACCGGGACAGCCCTACACCTTC
CDR3: CASSIESPGQPYTF

D: NA
size: NA
V: TRBV21-1
J: TRBJ2-1
DNA: TGTGCCAGCACACAACTATTAGGAACAAATGAGCAGTTCTTC
CDR3: CASTQLLGTNEQFF

D: TRBD2
size: NA
V: TRBV6-5
J: TRBJ2-1
DNA: TGTGCCAGCAGTTACTTGGGCGGGAGCTCCTACAATGAGCAGTTCTTC
CDR3: CASSYLGGSSYNEQFF

D: TRBD1
size: NA
V: TRBV5-1
J: TRBJ1-1
DNA: TGCGCCAGCAGCTGGGGGGACAGGGTACCTGAAGCTTTCTTT
CDR3: CASSWGDRVPEAFF

D: TRBD1
size: NA
V: TRBV30
J: TRBJ1-1
DNA: TGTGCCTGGGTCCCACAGGGGGCAGCCACTGAAGCTTTCTTT
CDR3: CAWVPQGAATEAFF

D: TRBD2
size: NA
V: TRBV29-1
J: TRBJ2-6
DNA: TGCAGCGTTGAAGGACTAGCGGGAAATCTCTCTGGTGGGGCCAACGTCCTGACTTTC
CDR3: CSVEGLAGNLSGGANVLTF

D: TRBD2
size: NA
V: TRBV5-6
J: TRBJ2-2
DNA: TGTGCCAGCAGCTCTCCCGCATTAGCGGGAGTTGTAACCGGGGAGCTGTTTTTT
CDR3: CASSSPALAGVVTGELFF

D: TRBD1
size: once
V: TRBV20-1
J: TRBJ2-7
DNA: TGCAGTGCGGACAGGGGCTACGAGCAGTACTTC
CDR3: CSADRGYEQYF

D: NA
size: NA
V: TRBV2
J: TRBJ1-4
DNA: TGTGCCAGCAGGCCTAAGGGGGCAACTAATGAAAAACTGTTTTTT
CDR3: CASRPKGATNEKLFF

D: NA
size: NA
V: TRBV4-1
J: TRBJ1-4
DNA: TGCGCCAGCAGCCAAGCCCTTCGTGAAAAACTGTTTTTT
CDR3: CASSQALREKLFF

D: NA
size: NA
V: TRBV30
J: TRBJ1-5
DNA: TGTGCCTCGTCGGACGGGGGCGCGGGGGCCCAGCATTTT
CDR3: CASSDGGAGAQHF

D: TRBD2
size: NA
V: TRBV27
J: TRBJ2-1
DNA: TGTGCCAGCAGTGAACTAGCGAGGAATGAGCAGTTCTTC
CDR3: CASSELARNEQFF

D: NA
size: NA
V: TRBV2
J: TRBJ2-7
DNA: TGTGCCAGTTACGGGGGACACGAGCAGTACTTC
CDR3: CASYGGHEQYF

D: NA
size: NA
V: TRBV4-1
J: TRBJ2-7
DNA: TGCGCCAGCAGCCAAGCCCCAGGGGGGTCCTACGAGCAGTACTTC
CDR3: CASSQAPGGSYEQYF

D: TRBD1
size: NA
V: TRBV19
J: TRBJ1-1
DNA: TGTGCCAGTAGCGACGGGGGACAGGGTTATACTGAAGCTTTCTTT
CDR3: CASSDGGQGYTEAFF

D: TRBD2
size: NA
V: TRBV30
J: TRBJ2-4
DNA: TGTGCCTGGAAGGGGACAGGCAGCGGGAGGGGGTTTGCCAAAAACATTCAGTACTTC
CDR3: CAWKGTGSGRGFAKNIQYF

D: NA
size: NA
V: TRBV28
J: TRBJ2-7
DNA: TGTGCCAGCAGTTTACCCCCGGGTCAATACACCTACGAGCAGTACTTC
CDR3: CASSLPPGQYTYEQYF

D: NA
size: NA
V: TRBV9
J: TRBJ2-5
DNA: TGTGCCAGCAGCGTACGGGAGACCCAGTACTTC
CDR3: CASSVRETQYF

D: NA
size: NA
V: TRBV28
J: TRBJ2-3
DNA: TGTGCCAGCAGTCTAGCGCCTAGCACAGATACGCAGTATTTT
CDR3: CASSLAPSTDTQYF

D: TRBD2
size: NA
V: TRBV11-2
J: TRBJ2-3
DNA: TGTGCCAGCAGCGACAGACTAGCGGGAGCGAGCACAGATACGCAGTATTTT
CDR3: CASSDRLAGASTDTQYF

D: TRBD1
size: NA
V: TRBV2
J: TRBJ1-5
DNA: TGTGCCAGCAGTTTGGGACAGGGCAATCAGCCCCAGCATTTT
CDR3: CASSLGQGNQPQHF

D: TRBD1
size: NA
V: TRBV6-1
J: TRBJ2-7
DNA: TGTGCCAGCAGCGCGGACAGGGCCCTCTACGAGCAGTACTTC
CDR3: CASSADRALYEQYF

D: TRBD2
size: NA
V: TRBV11-2
J: TRBJ2-3
DNA: TGTGCCAGCAGCTCTTCAAACCTAGCGGGAGGCACAGATACGCAGTATTTT
CDR3: CASSSSNLAGGTDTQYF

D: NA
size: NA
V: TRBV25-1
J: TRBJ2-5
DNA: TGTGCCAGCAGTCCCCCACTGGGGAGGGGGGAGACCCAGTACTTC
CDR3: CASSPPLGRGETQYF

D: NA
size: NA
V: TRBV27
J: TRBJ2-1
DNA: TGTGCCAGCAGTTTCGGGGCTAAAGAGGGGAGGCGCGGTGAGCAGTTCTTC
CDR3: CASSFGAKEGRRGEQFF

D: TRBD2
size: NA
V: TRBV2
J: TRBJ2-5
DNA: TGTGCCAGCAGTATCCAGCGGGGAGGGGAGACCCAGTACTTC
CDR3: CASSIQRGGETQYF